The text below deals with one T cell receptor (beta chain). It lacks a known antigen. The sample holds no much larger clone one base away, and base qualities are not on file. This entry is derived from a study of shared clonotypes between healthy human individuals (dated by TCRdb to the early 2020s). For the study in its entirety: Three men and two women, aged 18 to 49 years, made up the cohort. For each donor, CD4 naive and CD4 memory were each given three plates, CD8 naive was given two plates, and CD8 memory was given one plate. To estimate repertoire size and how much clonotypes are shared between individuals, the study performed deep sequencing of blood TCR repertoires from a few healthy adults. Leukapheresis yielded between about 0.85 and 9.5 billion PBMCs per donor. Different laboratories and diverse techniques were used to prepare libraries and sequence TCR repertoires, to increase sequencing depth and limit assay-specific biases. Here is what the overall study found, with its caveats: Pairwise subsampling indicated that sequencing depth was expected to affect the degree of clonotype sharing among donors. Incomplete sequencing was indicated by rarefaction of sorted-subset datasets, despite the large sequencing depth. Higher generation probabilities were observed for clonotypes shared by all four sorted-subset donors than for non-shared clonotypes. Because the study included a small number of donors, the genetic and exposure-history diversity represented was limited. Naive subsets generally had larger estimated clonotype richness than memory subsets did. Sampling was restricted to blood, and TCR repertoires in tissues likely differ from the TCR repertoires found in blood. When a handful of donors were compared, the shared fraction of clonotypes was about 5% for naive CD4, 3.5% to 4% for naive CD8, roughly 2.5% for memory CD4, and about 0.36% for memory CD8.

TCR CDR3 regions were amplified from genomic DNA by multiplex PCR using the deep immunoSEQ assay. Extracted genomic DNA from each cell subset was distributed evenly across all wells of several immunoSEQ 96-well plates, and each plate was treated as a replicate. For sorted subsets, each replicate PCR was loaded with around 200 ng genomic DNA, equivalent to 25,000 to 30,000 T cell genomes. The purified libraries were quantified using a Qubit 3.0 fluorometer, sized with a Bioanalyzer 2100, and then quantified again using the KAPA Library Quantification kit. Every immunoSEQ 96-well plate was sequenced on a dedicated single-read 150-cycle Illumina NextSeq 550 flow cell. The original methods were these. The immunoSEQ output contained only junctional sequences without quality scores, so filtering could not match that applied to full-length reads. To assign V/J genes and CDR3, sequences were annotated against IMGT germline references using PyIR, a Python wrapper for IgBLAST v1.9. Reads were filtered out if the reads had weak V/J assignments (E-value above 1e-6), no CDR3, stop codons, out-of-frame junctions, or ambiguous translated residues. V3J clonotypes were defined as sequences sharing an identical inferred V gene, J gene, and CDR3 amino acid sequence. Percentage overlap between repertoires was calculated by dividing the number of shared unique clonotypes by the size of the smaller repertoire. Three approaches were used to assess repertoire richness: RTK rarefaction, the Chao1 estimator, and Recon v2.1 estimates of unobserved clonotypes. OLGA was used to compute generation probabilities for all TCRbeta clonotypes that the gDNA method yielded from a few donors. TCRdb's version of the immuneACCESS table is confined to in-frame rearrangements and falls short of the full clone set. An unresolved V gene accounts for under half of the shortfall where checked; the remainder is of unknown origin. The V and J calls and clone size are taken from that table; D and trimming were inferred from the DNA. This sample is represented by about 1.5 million clones; nearly 99% of them were singletons. The top ten clonotypes cover 0.45% of the sample.

The donors were healthy, HIV-negative adults with no recently reported acute infections or vaccinations. Every donor was a Caucasian adult living in Nashville, Tennessee, USA. CD4+ T cells were enriched by magnetic negative selection, after which naive cells were positively selected on CD45RA and the negative fraction was taken as the memory subset. Blood was obtained by leukapheresis, after which PBMCs were separated by Ficoll-Histopaque density gradient centrifugation and cryopreserved in liquid nitrogen vapor phase. Purity and quantity of every magnetically sorted T cell population were checked by analytical flow cytometry. Genomic DNA was isolated from every sorted fraction and measured by UV absorbance on a Nanodrop 2000c. From cysteine to phenylalanine, the CDR3 is 15 amino acids long. Just the 45-base CDR3 DNA is kept, in frame starting at base 1. The germline V gene sets CDR1 to KGHSH and CDR2 to LQKENI. Trimming costs V 2 bases and J 5 bases, and their ends lie 16 bases apart.

This receptor chain uses TRBV18 and TRBJ2-7; TRBD1 might be the D gene, on 6 matching bases. The material sequenced was naive CD4+ T cells sorted from blood. The cell subset or site label on this specimen signifies: CD45RA+ positively selected. The source of this sequence is a man aged 30 to 45 in good health. The nucleotide sequence is given as TGTGCCAGCTCACCAAAGGGGCAGGGGACCCACGAGCAGTACTTC. This translates into CASSPKGQGTHEQYF.